The present entry profiles one TCR beta chain with its context. What it binds is not known. The study enrolled patients aged 18 to 65 with newly diagnosed hyperthyroidism of under 2 months' duration. Patients having uncontrolled infection, another autoimmune disease, pregnancy or lactation were not included. This entry comes from a study of T cells in Graves' hyperthyroidism and ophthalmopathy. Broader study findings: Among thyroid clonotypes expanded above 0.001, most also appeared in blood.

Germline-derived CDR1 and CDR2 are SGHRS and YFSETQ. The trim removed 4 bases at V and 7 bases at J, leaving 4 bases unmatched. The CDR3 spans 14 residues. What was amplified from RNA transcripts were TCR beta CDR3 regions. HTBI primers were used for first-round RT-PCR of the TCR CDR3. TCRdb reanalysed the multiplex PCR reads using MiXCR and keeps one entry per CDR3 protein. The repertoire includes 270,000 or so distinct CDR3 sequences, over 12% of them detected once, and 30% sits in the top ten. The V gene is TRBV5-1, the J gene TRBJ1-5; 11 nucleotides match TRBD1. The sequencing sample was made of blood. This clonotype was obtained from a woman aged 45-59 years with Graves' hyperthyroidism that later progressed to Graves' ophthalmopathy. CDR3 in amino acids: CASSQGQGEQPQHF. CDR3 nucleotides: TGCGCCAGCAGCCAGGGACAGGGGGAACAGCCCCAGCATTTT.